This T cell receptor (beta chain) was captured by sequencing in a study of shared clonotypes between healthy human individuals. Across the whole study: Ranging from 18 to 49 in age, donors were two women and three men. Study results and caveats: Non-shared clonotypes displayed generation probabilities falling below those of clonotypes present in all four donors.

With respect to this clone: The antigen is not known.

The CDR3 length is 13 residues. The assay was immunoSEQ multiplex PCR, and TCRdb's table has in-frame clones only and misses some. Of 2 million to 2.5 million clones listed, 80% to 95% were seen once; the top ten hold around 0.38%. The TCR originated in a young man in good health. Some clones in this sample may be carry-over from other donors' samples. The rearrangement uses TRBV21-1 and TRBJ1-5. TRBV21-1 is termed a pseudogene. Sequences were obtained from naive CD4+ T cells from PBMCs. As to subset: CD45RA+ positively selected. This CDR3 reads CASISTNNQPQHF. Here the CDR3 DNA reads TGTGCCAGCATCTCCACGAACAATCAGCCCCAGCATTTT.